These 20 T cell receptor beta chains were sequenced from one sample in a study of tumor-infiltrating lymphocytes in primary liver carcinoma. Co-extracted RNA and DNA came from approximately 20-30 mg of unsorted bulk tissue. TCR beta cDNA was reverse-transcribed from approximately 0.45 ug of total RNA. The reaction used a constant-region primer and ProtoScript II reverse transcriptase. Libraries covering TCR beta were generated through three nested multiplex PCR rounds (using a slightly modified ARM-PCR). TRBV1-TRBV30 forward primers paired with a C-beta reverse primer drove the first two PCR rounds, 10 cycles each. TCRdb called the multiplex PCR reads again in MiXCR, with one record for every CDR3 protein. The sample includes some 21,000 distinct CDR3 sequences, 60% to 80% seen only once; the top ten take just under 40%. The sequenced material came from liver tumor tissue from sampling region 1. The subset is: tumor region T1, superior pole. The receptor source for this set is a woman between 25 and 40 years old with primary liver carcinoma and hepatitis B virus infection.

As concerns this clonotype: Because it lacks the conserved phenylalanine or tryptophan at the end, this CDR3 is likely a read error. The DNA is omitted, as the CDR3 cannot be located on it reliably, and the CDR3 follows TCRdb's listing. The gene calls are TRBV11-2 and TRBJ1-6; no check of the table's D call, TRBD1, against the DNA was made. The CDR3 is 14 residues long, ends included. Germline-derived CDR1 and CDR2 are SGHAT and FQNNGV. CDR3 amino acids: CASGGGTGDSPLHS.

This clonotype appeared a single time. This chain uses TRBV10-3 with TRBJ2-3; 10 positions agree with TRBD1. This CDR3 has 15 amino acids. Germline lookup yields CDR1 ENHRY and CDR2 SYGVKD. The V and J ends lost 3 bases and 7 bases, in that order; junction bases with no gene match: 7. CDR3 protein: CAISEAGTGAHTQYF. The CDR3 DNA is TGTGCCATCAGTGAAGCCGGGACAGGGGCCCATACGCAGTATTTT.

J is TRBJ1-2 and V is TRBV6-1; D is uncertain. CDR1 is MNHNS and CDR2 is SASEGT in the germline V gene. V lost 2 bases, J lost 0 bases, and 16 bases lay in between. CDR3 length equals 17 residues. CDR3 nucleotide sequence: TGTGCCAGCAGTGAACGGTTCGTCCTTAGATCTAACTATGGCTACACCTTC. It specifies CASSERFVLRSNYGYTF.

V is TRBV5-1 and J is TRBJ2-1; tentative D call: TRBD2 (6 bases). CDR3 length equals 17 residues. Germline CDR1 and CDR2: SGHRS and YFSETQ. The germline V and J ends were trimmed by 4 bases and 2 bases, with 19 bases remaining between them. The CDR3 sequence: CASSRDAGYSTYNEQFF. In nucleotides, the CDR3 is TGCGCCAGCAGCAGGGACGCGGGATACTCAACCTACAATGAGCAGTTCTTC.

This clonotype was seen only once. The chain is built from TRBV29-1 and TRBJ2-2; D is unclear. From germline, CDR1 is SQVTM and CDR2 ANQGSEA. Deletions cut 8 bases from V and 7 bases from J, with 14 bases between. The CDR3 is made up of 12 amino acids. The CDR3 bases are TGCAGCATTGTGGCATGGGACGGGGAGCTGTTTTTT. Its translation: CSIVAWDGELFF.

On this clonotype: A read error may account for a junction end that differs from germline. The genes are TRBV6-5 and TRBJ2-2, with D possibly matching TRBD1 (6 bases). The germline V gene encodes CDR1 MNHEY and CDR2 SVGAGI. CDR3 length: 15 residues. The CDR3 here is CARSPRTGFTGELFF. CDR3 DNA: TGTGCCAGGAGTCCGCGCACAGGGTTCACCGGGGAACTGTTTTTT.

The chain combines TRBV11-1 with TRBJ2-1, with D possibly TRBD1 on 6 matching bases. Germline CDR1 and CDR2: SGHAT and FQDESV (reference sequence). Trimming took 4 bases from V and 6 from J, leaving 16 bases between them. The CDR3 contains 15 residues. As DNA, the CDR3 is TGTGCCAGCAGCTGGAGACAGGCCCCCTTCAATGAGCAGTTCTTC. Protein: CASSWRQAPFNEQFF.

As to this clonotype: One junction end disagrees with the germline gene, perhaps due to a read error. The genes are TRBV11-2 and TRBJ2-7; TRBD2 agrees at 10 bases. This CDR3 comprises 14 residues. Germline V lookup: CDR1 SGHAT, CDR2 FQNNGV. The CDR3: CANSFQPSGGEQYF. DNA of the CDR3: TGTGCCAACAGCTTCCAACCTAGCGGGGGAGAGCAGTACTTC.

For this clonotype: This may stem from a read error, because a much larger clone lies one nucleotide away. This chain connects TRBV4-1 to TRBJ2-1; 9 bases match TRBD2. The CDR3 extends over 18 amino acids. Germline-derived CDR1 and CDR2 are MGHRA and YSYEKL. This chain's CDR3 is CASSQGLAVVNSYNEQSF. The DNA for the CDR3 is TGCGCCAGCAGCCAAGGACTAGCGGTAGTAAACTCCTACAATGAGCAGTCCTTC.

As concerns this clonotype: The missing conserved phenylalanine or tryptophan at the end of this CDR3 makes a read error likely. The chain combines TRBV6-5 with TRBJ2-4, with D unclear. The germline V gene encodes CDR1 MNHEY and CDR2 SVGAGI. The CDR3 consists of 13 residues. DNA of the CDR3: TGTGTCAGCAGACGGTACGGCACCGGAGTTCAGTACCTC. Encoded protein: CVSRRYGTGVQYL.

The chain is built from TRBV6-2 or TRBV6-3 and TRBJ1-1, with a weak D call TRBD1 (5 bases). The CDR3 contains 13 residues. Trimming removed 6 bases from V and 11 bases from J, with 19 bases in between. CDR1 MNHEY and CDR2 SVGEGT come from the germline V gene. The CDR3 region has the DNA TGTGCCAGCAGCCTGACACAGGCCCTAACTGCTTTCTTT. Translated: CASSLTQALTAFF.

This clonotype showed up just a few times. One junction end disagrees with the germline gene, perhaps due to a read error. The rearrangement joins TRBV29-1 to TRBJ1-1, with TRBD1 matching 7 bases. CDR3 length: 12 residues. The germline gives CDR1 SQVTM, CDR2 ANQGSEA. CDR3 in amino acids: CSVETGSTEALF. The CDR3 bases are TGTAGCGTCGAGACAGGGAGTACTGAAGCTCTCTTT.

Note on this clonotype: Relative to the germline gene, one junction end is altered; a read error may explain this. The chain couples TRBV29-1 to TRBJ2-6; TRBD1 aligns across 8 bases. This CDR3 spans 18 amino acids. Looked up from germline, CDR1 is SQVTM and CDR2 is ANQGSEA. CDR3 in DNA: TGCAGTGTTGCTCCGAGGACAGGGATTCATCCTGGGACCAACGTCCTGACTTTC. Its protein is CSVAPRTGIHPGTNVLTF.

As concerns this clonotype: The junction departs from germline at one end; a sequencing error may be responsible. The CDR3 protein is CASSAQNMGRKRWSNTEAFF. For the CDR3, the DNA is TGTGCCAGCAGCGCTCAGAACATGGGGCGCAAGAGGTGGAGTAACACTGAAGCCTTCTTT. The chain uses TRBV11-2 and TRBJ1-1; tentative D call: TRBD1 (5 bases). This CDR3 is 20 amino acids long. Germline CDR1 SGHAT, CDR2 FQNNGV.

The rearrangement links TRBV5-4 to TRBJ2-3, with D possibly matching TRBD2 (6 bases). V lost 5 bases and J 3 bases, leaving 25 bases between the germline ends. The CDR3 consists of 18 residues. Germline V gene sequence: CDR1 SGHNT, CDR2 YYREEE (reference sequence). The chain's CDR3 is CASSSPAASVTRTDTQYF. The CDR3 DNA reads TGTGCCAGCAGTAGCCCGGCGGCTAGCGTGACTCGGACAGATACGCAGTATTTT. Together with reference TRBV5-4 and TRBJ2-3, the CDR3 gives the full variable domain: ETGVTQSPTHLIKTRGQQVTLRCSSQSGHNTVSWYQQALGQGPQFIFQYYREEENGRGNFPPRFSGLQFPNYSSELNVNALELDDSALYLCASSSPAASVTRTDTQYFGPGTRLTVL.

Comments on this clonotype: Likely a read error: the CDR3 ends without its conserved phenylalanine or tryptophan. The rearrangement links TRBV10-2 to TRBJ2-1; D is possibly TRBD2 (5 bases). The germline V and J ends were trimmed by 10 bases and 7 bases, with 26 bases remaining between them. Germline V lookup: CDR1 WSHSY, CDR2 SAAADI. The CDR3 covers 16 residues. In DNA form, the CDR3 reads TGCGCCACCCAAACAACTCGCCTAGAACGAGGGAATGAGCAGTTCCAC. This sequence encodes CATQTTRLERGNEQFH.

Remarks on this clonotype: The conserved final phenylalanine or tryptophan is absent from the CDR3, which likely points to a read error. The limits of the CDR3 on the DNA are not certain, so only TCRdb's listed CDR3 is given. The CDR3 spells CASSSGRGRTMSSYEHYS. The V call is TRBV7-8, the J call TRBJ2-7. The CDR3 totals 18 residues, both ends included. Germline V gives CDR1 SGHVS, CDR2 FQNEAQ.

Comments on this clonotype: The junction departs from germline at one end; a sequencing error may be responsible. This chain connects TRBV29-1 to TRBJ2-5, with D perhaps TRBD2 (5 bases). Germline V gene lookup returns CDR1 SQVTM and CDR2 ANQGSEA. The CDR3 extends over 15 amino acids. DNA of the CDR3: TGCAGCGTTGAAACTGGAAGGGAAGTGAGGGAGATCCAGTACTTC. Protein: CSVETGREVREIQYF.

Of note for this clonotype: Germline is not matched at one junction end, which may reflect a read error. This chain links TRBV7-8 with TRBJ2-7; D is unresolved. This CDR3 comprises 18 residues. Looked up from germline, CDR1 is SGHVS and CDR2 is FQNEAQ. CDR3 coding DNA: TGTGCCAGCAGCTCGGGTCGCGGTCCTACTATGCGCTCCTATGAGCAATACTTC. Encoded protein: CASSSGRGPTMRSYEQYF.

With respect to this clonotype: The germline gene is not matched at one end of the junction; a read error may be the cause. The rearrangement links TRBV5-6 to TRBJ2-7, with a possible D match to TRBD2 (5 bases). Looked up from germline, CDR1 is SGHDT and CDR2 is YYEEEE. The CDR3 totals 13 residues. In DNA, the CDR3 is TGTGCTAGCAGCTTACGGCCAGGACTGTCGCAGTACTTC. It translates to CASSLRPGLSQYF.